This TCR beta chain came from a study of T cells after posttransplantation cyclophosphamide. Germline CDR1 is SGHTA and CDR2 is FQGTGA. The CDR3 extends over 15 amino acids. With 2 bases removed from V and 4 bases from J, the gap between germline ends came to 13 bases. Sequencing was performed with immunoSEQ multiplex PCR; in TCRdb, only in-frame clones are kept and a portion is missing. The sample lists 25,000 to 30,000 clones, roughly 88% occurring once. This chain connects TRBV7-3 to TRBJ2-3, with D maybe TRBD2 (5 bases). The clonotype was recovered from a man aged 45-65 years. Sequences were obtained from PBMCs. The CDR3 protein is CASSLDLARADTQYF. The DNA for the CDR3 is TGTGCCAGCAGCTTAGATCTAGCTCGAGCAGATACGCAGTATTTT.